These 10 T cell receptor beta chains were all obtained from the same sample, sequenced in a study of read filtering for tumor transcriptome and immune sequencing. From 400 to 450 ng of RNA, a library with molecular barcoded alpha/delta and beta/gamma adaptors was made. Each CDR3 protein is one row after TCRdb ran MiXCR on the reads. The sample lists fewer than 100,000 distinct CDR3 sequences, 10% to 15% seen once, with under 15% in the top ten. Material: a population of CD138-negative cells sorted from bone marrow. The receptors stem from a donor aged 40 or older with multiple myeloma.

This clonotype is termed medium-sized. This chain joins TRBV7-9 and TRBJ2-7; TRBD2 is a possible D gene (5 bases). This CDR3 contains 14 residues. Germline V CDR1 and CDR2: SEHNR, FQNEAQ (reference sequence). V lost 5 bases and J lost 4, with 15 bases in between. The CDR3 here is CASSETGVKYEQYF. In DNA form, the CDR3 reads TGTGCCAGCAGCGAAACCGGGGTAAAGTACGAGCAGTACTTC.

This clonotype was recorded many times. V gene TRBV29-1 combines with J gene TRBJ2-5, with TRBD1 identical over 9 bases. The trim removed 4 bases at V and 6 bases at J, leaving 9 bases unmatched. CDR1 SQVTM and CDR2 ANQGSEA come from the germline V gene. The CDR3 has 14 amino acids. The CDR3 here is CSVGEQGATQTQYF. The CDR3 DNA follows: TGCAGCGTTGGGGAACAGGGGGCTACGCAGACCCAGTACTTC.

The table lists this clonotype with many counts. The chain couples TRBV30 to TRBJ2-6; D is unclear. Trimming took off 4 bases at V and 0 bases at J, with 10 bases between the two ends. Germline CDR1 reads GTSNPN; CDR2 reads SVGIG (reference sequence). CDR3 length equals 15 residues. As DNA, the CDR3 is TGTGCCTGGAAACCCAAGGTCTCTGGGGCCAACGTCCTGACTTTC. Its protein product is CAWKPKVSGANVLTF.

In regard to this clonotype: The junction and the germline gene differ at one end; a read error may be behind it. The chain uses TRBV5-1 and TRBJ2-1; D unresolved. From germline, CDR1 is SGHRS and CDR2 YFSETQ. CDR3 length equals 16 residues. CDR3 sequence (DNA): TGCGCCAGCAGCTTGGTGACACCGATCTCCTACAATGAGCGGTTCTTC. This sequence encodes CASSLVTPISYNERFF.

This clonotype was detected many times. The V gene is TRBV20-1, the J gene TRBJ1-5, with a weak D call TRBD1 (5 bases). The CDR3 has 13 residues. CDR1 is DFQATT and CDR2 is SNEGSKA in the germline V gene (reference sequence). Trimming left V 5 bases short and J 4 bases short, with 12 bases between. The CDR3 loop reads CSALGDGNQPQHF. The CDR3 nucleotides read TGCAGTGCTTTGGGGGACGGGAATCAGCCCCAGCATTTT.

In its sample, this clonotype was seen many times. This chain links TRBV4-1 with TRBJ2-1, with a possible D match to TRBD1 (5 bases). There are 14 residues in the CDR3. From germline, CDR1 is MGHRA and CDR2 YSYEKL. V lost 2 bases and J lost 3, with 8 bases in between. This CDR3 is CASSQPDNYNEQFF. CDR3 nucleotide sequence: TGCGCCAGCAGCCAACCGGACAACTACAATGAGCAGTTCTTC.

This clonotype was recorded at least ten times. The genes are TRBV12-3 or TRBV12-4 and TRBJ2-3; 11 positions match TRBD2. The trim removed 6 bases at V and 5 bases at J, leaving 10 bases unmatched. The CDR3 has 16 amino acids. The CDR3 loop is CASSELAGGIRDTQYF. CDR3 coding DNA: TGTGCCAGCAGCGAGCTAGCGGGAGGTATAAGAGATACGCAGTATTTT.

At least ten counts were recorded for this clonotype. The chain couples TRBV7-2 to TRBJ1-1; weak D call: TRBD1 (5 bases). Germline V lookup: CDR1 SGHTA, CDR2 FQGNSA. Trimming cost V 3 bases and J 0 bases, with 8 bases left between them. The CDR3 extends over 14 amino acids. The CDR3: CASSFDSMNTEAFF. The CDR3 DNA reads TGTGCCAGCAGCTTTGACAGCATGAACACTGAAGCTTTCTTT. The variable domain in full, completed from reference TRBV7-2 and TRBJ1-1, reads GAGVSQSPSNKVTEKGKDVELRCDPISGHTALYWYRQSLGQGLEFLIYFQGNSAPDKSGLPSDRFSAERTGGSVSTLTIQRTQQEDSAVYLCASSFDSMNTEAFFGQGTRLTVV.

In this sample, this clonotype turned up many times. DNA for the CDR3: TGTGCCAGCATCTTAGCGGGGGACAAGCAGTACTTC. It yields the protein CASILAGDKQYF. The V gene is TRBV3-2, the J gene TRBJ2-7; the table names TRBD2, a call not compared with the DNA. TRBV3-2 is noted as a pseudogene. The CDR3 is 12 residues long.

In its sample, this clonotype was seen many times. The chain is built from TRBV27 and TRBJ1-2, with 7 bases lining up with TRBD1. The CDR3 runs 14 residues. Germline CDR1 reads MNHEY; CDR2 reads SMNVEV (reference sequence). The V segment lost 3 bases and the J segment 9 bases; nucleotides outside the gene matches: 10. The CDR3 nucleotides read TGTGCCAGCAGTTTGGACAGGACGTCTTGGAGCTACACCTTC. It specifies CASSLDRTSWSYTF.